The sequence of this T cell receptor beta chain was determined in a study of T cell repertoires in urothelial bladder cancer (dated by TCRdb to between 2017 and 2020). Regarding the complete study: Of the roughly 12 resected lesions, three were clinical stage cT0, three were cTa, three were cT1, and three were cT2 or greater. Approximately eleven resected bladder lesions, consisting of urothelial carcinoma (UC+) and benign (UC-) specimens, were examined. A total of approximately 13 patients who had bladder lesions and were undergoing transurethral resection were prospectively identified. The study compared clonality of the TCR repertoire in bladder tumors against clonality in benign bladder inflammation.

The TCR beta chain CDR3 region was sequenced with the immunoSEQ assay. Per the source publication's procedure: T-cell fraction, clonal dominance and maximum TCR clone frequency were calculated for each specimen. Here the immuneACCESS table is served through TCRdb, limited to in-frame sequences with V and J called. Missing clones are a known gap in these copies; in checked studies unresolved V genes cover under half, and the rest lacks a known reason. D and trimming were read from the DNA, whereas the V and J calls and clone size are those reported in that table. The sample has approximately 11,000 clones on record, more than 60% of them singletons. Of the sample, approximately 7% falls within the top ten clones. Benign (UC-) specimens were resected bladder lesions without urothelial carcinoma. At transurethral resection, specimens of the bladder lesions were collected and then stored at -80C. DNA was isolated from the bladder specimens obtained at transurethral resection.

General conclusions and limits of the study: Fewer T cells were found in urothelial carcinoma specimens than in benign specimens, with medians of approximately 5,500 and 24,000, respectively. Median tumor infiltrating lymphocyte percentage was around 1.8% in carcinoma specimens and 12% in benign specimens. In carcinoma specimens, up to 17% of infiltrating lymphocytes were accounted for by a single T-cell clone, compared with roughly 2.1% in benign specimens.

Of note for this clone: Its antigen is unknown. Per-base quality was not reported, and no clone a single base away is much larger than it.

From a lookup of the germline V gene, CDR1 and CDR2 are SGHNT and YENEEA. Relative to germline, V is 0 bases shorter and J is 2 bases shorter, with 11 bases between their ends. The CDR3 measures 17 amino acids from cysteine to phenylalanine. Only the CDR3 DNA is retained, 51 bases long and in frame from the first base. This receptor was obtained from a human donor with a benign inflammatory bladder lesion. Sequenced sample: tumor-infiltrating cells from bladder cancer. This receptor chain uses TRBV11-3 and TRBJ2-6, with no confident D gene call. The DNA sequence is TGTGCCAGCAGCTTAGATCGAGGAAGGGCTGGGGCCAACGTCCTGACTTTC. Its translation reads: CASSLDRGRAGANVLTF.